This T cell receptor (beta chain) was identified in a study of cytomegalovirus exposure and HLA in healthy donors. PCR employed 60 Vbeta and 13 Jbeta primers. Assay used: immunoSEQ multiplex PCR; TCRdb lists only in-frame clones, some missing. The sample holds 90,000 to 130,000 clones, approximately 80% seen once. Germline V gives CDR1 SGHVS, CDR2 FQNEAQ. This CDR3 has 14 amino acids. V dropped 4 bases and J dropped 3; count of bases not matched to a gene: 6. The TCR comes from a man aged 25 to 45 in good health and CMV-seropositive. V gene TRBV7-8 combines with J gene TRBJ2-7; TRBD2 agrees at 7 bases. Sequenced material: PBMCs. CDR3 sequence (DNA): TGTGCCAGCAGCTCTCGGGGGGACCTCTACGAGCAGTACTTC. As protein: CASSSRGDLYEQYF.